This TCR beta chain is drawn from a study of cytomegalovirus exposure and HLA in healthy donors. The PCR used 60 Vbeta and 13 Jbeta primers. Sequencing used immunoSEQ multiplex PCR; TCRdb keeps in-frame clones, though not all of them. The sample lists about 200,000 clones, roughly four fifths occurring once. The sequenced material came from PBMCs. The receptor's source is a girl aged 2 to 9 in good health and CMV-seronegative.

The CDR3 loop is CASSRLYNEQFF. In DNA form, the CDR3 reads TGTGCCAGCAGCCGACTTTACAATGAGCAGTTCTTC. The chain uses TRBV11-2 and TRBJ2-1; D uncertain. This CDR3 contains 12 residues. Germline CDR1 and CDR2: SGHAT and FQNNGV. V was shortened by 5 bases and J by 4 bases, with 6 bases between the two germline ends.